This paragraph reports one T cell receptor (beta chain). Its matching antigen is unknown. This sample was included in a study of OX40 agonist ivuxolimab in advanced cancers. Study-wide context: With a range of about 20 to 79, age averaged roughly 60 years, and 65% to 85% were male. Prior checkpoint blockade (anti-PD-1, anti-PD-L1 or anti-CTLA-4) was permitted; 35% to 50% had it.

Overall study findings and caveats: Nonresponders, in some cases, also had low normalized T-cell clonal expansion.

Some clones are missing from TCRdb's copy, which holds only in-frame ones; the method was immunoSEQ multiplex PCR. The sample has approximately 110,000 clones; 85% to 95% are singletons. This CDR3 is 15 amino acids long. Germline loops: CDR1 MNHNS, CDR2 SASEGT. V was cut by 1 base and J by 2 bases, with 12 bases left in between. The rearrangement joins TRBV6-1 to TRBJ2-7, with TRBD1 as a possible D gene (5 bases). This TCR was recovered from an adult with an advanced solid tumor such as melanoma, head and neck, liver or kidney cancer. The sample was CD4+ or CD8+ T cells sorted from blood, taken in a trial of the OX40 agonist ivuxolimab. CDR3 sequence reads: CASSEGGKIPYEQYF. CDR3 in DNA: TGTGCCAGCAGTGAAGGGGGCAAAATTCCCTACGAGCAGTACTTC.